These T cell receptor beta chains were read from a single sample in a study of Ad26.COV2.S vaccination and SARS-CoV-2 variants. Repertoires were generated with immunoSEQ multiplex PCR, while TCRdb's copy carries only in-frame clones and drops some. This table holds 400,000 to 450,000 clones, roughly 90% found once. The sequenced sample was peripheral blood, obtained in a trial of Ad26.COV2.S vaccine versus placebo. These receptors were taken from a person between 18 and 65 years old who received the Ad26.COV2.S COVID-19 vaccine or a placebo. Both conserved end residues are part of each CDR3. A D gene is named only where the DNA matches it firmly. Clone size appears in some rows only: once, few, many, or a class for an expanded clone.

d_call,j_call,v_call,clone_size,cdr3_aa,cdr3_nt
-,TRBJ1-1,TRBV11-3,few,CASSTKRNTEAFF,TGTGCCAGCAGCACCAAAAGGAACACTGAAGCTTTCTTT
-,TRBJ1-6,TRBV4-1,-,CASSPGRGPWNNSPLHF,TGCGCCAGCAGTCCCGGGCGGGGGCCCTGGAATAATTCACCCCTCCACTTT
-,TRBJ2-7,TRBV29-1,-,CSVGTVYSYEQYF,TGCAGCGTTGGGACAGTTTACTCCTACGAGCAGTACTTC
-,TRBJ2-7,TRBV28,-,CASSLNRAYEQYF,TGTGCCAGCAGTTTAAACAGGGCCTACGAGCAGTACTTC
-,TRBJ1-5,TRBV19,-,CASSPLGSQPQHF,TGTGCCAGTAGTCCCCTAGGTTCTCAGCCCCAGCATTTT
-,TRBJ1-6,TRBV7-9,-,CASSLGPNSPLHF,TGTGCCAGCAGCTTAGGACCGAATTCACCCCTCCACTTT
TRBD1,TRBJ1-2,TRBV6-5,once,CASREGTGGDYGYTF,TGTGCCAGCAGGGAGGGGACAGGCGGTGACTATGGCTACACCTTC
TRBD2,TRBJ2-2,TRBV19,-,CASSIGGGRWGTGELFF,TGTGCCAGTAGTATTGGAGGCGGGAGATGGGGCACCGGGGAGCTGTTTTTT
-,TRBJ2-3,TRBV11-2,-,CASTQGRAERTDTQYF,TGTGCCAGCACCCAGGGAAGGGCAGAGAGGACAGATACGCAGTATTTT
-,TRBJ2-1,TRBV28,-,CASSFPGSAYEQFF,TGTGCCAGCAGTTTTCCGGGGTCGGCGTATGAGCAGTTCTTC
TRBD2,TRBJ2-3,TRBV6-6,-,CASSLLAGSYTDTQYF,TGTGCCAGCAGCCTCCTAGCGGGGTCTTACACAGATACGCAGTATTTT
-,TRBJ2-1,TRBV29-1,-,CSVVGLASVYNEQFF,TGCAGCGTCGTCGGTCTGGCTAGCGTCTACAATGAGCAGTTCTTC
-,TRBJ1-5,TRBV7-2,-,CASSLDRDQPQHF,TGTGCCAGCAGCTTAGACAGAGATCAGCCCCAGCATTTT
-,TRBJ1-2,TRBV12-3/TRBV12-4,-,CASSLAGGYTF,TGTGCCAGCAGTTTAGCGGGAGGCTACACCTTC
-,TRBJ2-5,TRBV2,-,CASSVGGVQETQYF,TGTGCCAGCAGTGTGGGCGGAGTCCAAGAGACCCAGTACTTC
-,TRBJ2-3,TRBV15,-,CATSRGLSTPNTQYF,TGTGCCACCAGCAGAGGGCTTAGTACTCCGAATACGCAGTATTTT
-,TRBJ2-7,TRBV7-3,-,CASSLSAYSYEQYF,TGTGCCAGCAGCTTAAGCGCTTACTCCTACGAGCAGTACTTC
-,TRBJ1-2,TRBV6-2/TRBV6-3,-,CASSRGAVYGYTF,TGTGCCAGCAGCCGAGGGGCCGTGTATGGCTACACCTTC
TRBD2,TRBJ2-1,TRBV6-2/TRBV6-3,once,CASSYSDISGRPNSYNEQFF,TGTGCCAGCAGTTACTCCGATATAAGCGGGAGGCCCAACTCCTACAATGAGCAGTTCTTC
-,TRBJ1-4,TRBV10-3,-,CAISESSGQRLFF,TGTGCCATCAGTGAGTCCTCGGGTCAAAGGCTGTTTTTT
TRBD2,TRBJ2-1,TRBV19,once,CASMGLAGERLGREQFF,TGTGCCAGTATGGGACTAGCGGGAGAAAGATTGGGAAGGGAGCAGTTCTTC
TRBD1,TRBJ1-2,TRBV25-1,-,CASSESNRGDYGYTF,TGTGCCAGCAGTGAATCCAACAGGGGGGACTATGGCTACACCTTC
-,TRBJ1-5,TRBV6-1,-,CASSERGISNQPQHF,TGTGCCAGCAGTGAGAGGGGAATTAGCAATCAGCCCCAGCATTTT
-,TRBJ2-3,TRBV9,once,CASSVSGAAGNYPSTDTQYF,TGTGCCAGCAGCGTATCCGGGGCGGCGGGGAATTACCCTAGCACAGATACGCAGTATTTT
TRBD2,TRBJ2-3,TRBV3-1/TRBV3-2,-,CASRLAVTDTQYF,TGTGCCAGCAGGCTAGCGGTCACAGATACGCAGTATTTT
-,TRBJ2-1,TRBV5-4,-,CASSLDPYNEQFF,TGTGCCAGCAGCTTGGACCCCTACAATGAGCAGTTCTTC
-,TRBJ1-2,TRBV28,-,CASSLPGAIYGYTF,TGTGCCAGCAGCCTCCCGGGGGCGATATATGGCTACACCTTC
TRBD2,TRBJ2-3,TRBV5-1,-,CASSLLAGRPDTQYF,TGCGCCAGCAGCTTACTAGCGGGCAGGCCAGATACGCAGTATTTT
-,TRBJ1-1,TRBV5-1,few,CASSPGTVNTEAFF,TGCGCCAGCAGCCCCGGGACGGTGAACACTGAAGCTTTCTTT
-,TRBJ1-2,TRBV30,-,CAWILGPRSYTF,TGTGCCTGGATCCTCGGGCCGAGGAGCTACACCTTC
TRBD2,TRBJ2-1,TRBV6-4,-,CATRPGLASNEQFF,TGTGCCACTCGTCCGGGACTAGCGTCCAATGAGCAGTTCTTC
TRBD2,TRBJ2-7,TRBV5-6,-,CASSRGLAGVADEQYF,TGTGCCAGCAGCAGGGGACTAGCGGGAGTTGCGGACGAGCAGTACTTC
TRBD2,TRBJ2-7,TRBV19,-,CASSIGTSGTREQYF,TGTGCCAGTAGTATCGGGACTAGCGGGACGCGGGAGCAGTACTTC
-,TRBJ2-5,TRBV7-2,-,CASSLNGIETQYF,TGTGCCAGCAGCTTAAACGGGATAGAGACCCAGTACTTC
-,TRBJ2-7,TRBV6-1,-,CASSEAGGVSYEQYF,TGTGCCAGCAGTGAAGCTGGCGGGGTGTCCTACGAGCAGTACTTC
-,TRBJ2-5,TRBV19,-,CASSRDSPWETQYF,TGTGCCAGTAGTAGAGACAGTCCCTGGGAGACCCAGTACTTC
-,TRBJ2-2,TRBV19,-,CASSRQTVPTGELFF,TGTGCCAGTAGTAGACAGACAGTACCCACCGGGGAGCTGTTTTTT
TRBD1,TRBJ1-5,TRBV7-7,-,CASSSNRGGNSNQPQHF,TGTGCTAGCAGCTCAAACAGGGGCGGTAATAGCAATCAGCCCCAGCATTTT
-,TRBJ2-1,TRBV10-3,-,CAISAQANEQFF,TGTGCCATCAGCGCTCAGGCCAATGAGCAGTTCTTC
TRBD1,TRBJ2-1,TRBV6-2/TRBV6-3,-,CASSRLPGTGVDEQFF,TGTGCCAGCAGCCGTCTACCCGGGACAGGGGTCGATGAGCAGTTCTTC
-,TRBJ2-1,TRBV27,-,CASSSHPYNEQFF,TGTGCCAGCAGTTCCCATCCCTACAATGAGCAGTTCTTC
-,TRBJ1-3,TRBV2,-,CASSTAYSGNTIYF,TGTGCCAGCAGTACAGCCTACTCTGGAAACACCATATATTTT
-,TRBJ2-1,TRBV19,-,CASSITGEQFF,TGTGCCAGTAGTATAACAGGTGAGCAGTTCTTC
TRBD1,TRBJ1-2,TRBV6-2/TRBV6-3,-,CASSPTRPGTGEGYTF,TGTGCCAGCAGTCCCACCCGTCCCGGGACAGGGGAGGGCTACACCTTC
-,TRBJ1-5,TRBV21-1,once,CASSKCGRGYNQPQHF,TGTGCCAGCAGCAAATGTGGCAGGGGCTACAATCAGCCCCAGCATTTT
-,TRBJ2-1,TRBV6-2/TRBV6-3,few,CASSYGGRNEQFF,TGTGCCAGCAGTTACGGGGGGCGGAATGAGCAGTTCTTC
-,TRBJ2-7,TRBV9,-,CASSVGVEPYEQYF,TGTGCCAGCAGCGTAGGCGTAGAGCCATACGAGCAGTACTTC
TRBD2,TRBJ2-1,TRBV28,-,CASSFFREGIYNEQFF,TGTGCCAGCAGTTTCTTCCGGGAGGGCATTTACAATGAGCAGTTCTTC
TRBD2,TRBJ2-1,TRBV5-1,-,CASTPTSGNYNEQFF,TGCGCCAGCACCCCGACTAGCGGAAACTACAATGAGCAGTTCTTC
-,TRBJ2-7,TRBV5-4,-,CASSRDTNSYEQYF,TGTGCCAGCAGCCGGGACACGAACTCCTACGAGCAGTACTTC
TRBD2,TRBJ2-1,TRBV28,-,CASSPYKTSGRGNEQFF,TGTGCCAGCAGTCCGTATAAGACTAGCGGGAGGGGGAATGAGCAGTTCTTC
TRBD1,TRBJ1-2,TRBV10-2,-,CASSGDREGANYGYTF,TGCGCCAGCAGTGGGGACAGGGAAGGAGCTAACTATGGCTACACCTTC
-,TRBJ2-1,TRBV7-9,-,CASSLSQGRGRNEQFF,TGTGCCAGCAGCTTAAGTCAAGGGAGAGGGAGGAATGAGCAGTTCTTC
TRBD2,TRBJ2-5,TRBV5-1,-,CASSLILAGEPETQYF,TGCGCCAGCAGCTTGATCCTAGCGGGAGAACCAGAGACCCAGTACTTC